This TCR beta chain emerged from a study of metastatic and nonmetastatic thyroid tumors. Study information: It was across blood and tumor or nodule tissue from malignant and benign thyroid patients that repertoires were compared.

As processed by the authors: Clinicopathological groups differed in CDR3, with these differences serving to build a distant-metastasis classifier for papillary thyroid cancer. TCRdb reprocessed the PCR reads via MiXCR. For this entry, the V and J calls and clone size follow TCRdb and not the study's own pipeline. Here the sample spans about 32,000 clones, around 20% being singletons. Each patient came to thyroid surgery without any prior treatment (of any kind). Study results and caveats: Malignant thyroid tumors reportedly exceeded benign nodules significantly in TCR beta diversity, with the difference appearing in blood and tumor.

The germline gives CDR1 SGHRS, CDR2 YFSETQ. Losses at the gene ends were 4 bases for V and 2 bases for J; bases not matched to a gene: 4. The CDR3 totals 17 residues. Comment on this clone: Antigen: not known.

Specimen: blood. The chain is built from TRBV5-1 and TRBJ2-6; 12 bases map to TRBD1. This TCR was sampled from a female donor with papillary thyroid cancer or a benign thyroid nodule (not recorded which). Some clones in this sample may be carry-over from other donors' samples. The CDR3 nucleotides read TGCGCCAGCAGCAAAAGGGACAGGGGGCCTGGGGCCAACGTCCTGACTTTC. This translates into CASSKRDRGPGANVLTF.